This is a list of T cell receptor beta chains from one sample in a study of control samples from healthy donors and cancer patients. Assay: immunoSEQ multiplex PCR; the TCRdb copy retains only in-frame clones and omits some. Its table lists some 190,000 clones. The sample was blood. All receptors derive from a woman in her twenties or thirties in good health. The CDR3 runs from the conserved cysteine through the conserved F or W. The D gene is left open where the match is weak.

>TRBJ1-3|TRBV28|-
TGTGCCAGCAGCCAAGGGACTGAGAGAAACACCATATATTTT
CASSQGTERNTIYF
>TRBJ2-2|TRBV5-1|-
TGCGCCAGCAGCCCCCTAGGACCCGGGGAGCTGTTTTTT
CASSPLGPGELFF
>TRBJ1-1|TRBV6-2/TRBV6-3|-
TGTGCCAGCATCCCGGGGTGGGGCCGGGCTTTCTTT
CASIPGWGRAFF
>TRBJ1-1|TRBV14|-
TGTGCCAGCAGCCAAGTGCCTGGTAACACTGAAGCTTTCTTT
CASSQVPGNTEAFF
>TRBJ1-6|TRBV6-4|TRBD1
TGTGCCAGCAATTTGACAGGGCAAAATTCACCCCTCCACTTT
CASNLTGQNSPLHF
>TRBJ2-1|TRBV4-3|TRBD2
TGCGCCAGCAGCCAAGATGTCGTAGCGGGGGGGCCGAATGAGCAGTTCTTC
CASSQDVVAGGPNEQFF
>TRBJ1-1|TRBV5-6|-
TGTGCCAGCAGCTTGGGCGGGGTCTCTGAAGCTTTCTTT
CASSLGGVSEAFF
>TRBJ1-1|TRBV10-3|TRBD1
TGTGCCAGCGCCTACAGGGGGTTGGCCACTGAAGCTTTCTTT
CASAYRGLATEAFF
>TRBJ2-7|TRBV29-1|TRBD1
TGCAGCGTTGGTAGGACAGGGGGCTTCGAGCAGTACTTC
CSVGRTGGFEQYF
>TRBJ1-1|TRBV12-3/TRBV12-4|TRBD1
TGTGCCAGCAGTACACAGGGGATGGGTGAAGCTTTCTTT
CASSTQGMGEAFF
>TRBJ1-6|TRBV14|-
TGTGCCAGCAGCGGTAGCTCCTATAATTCACCCCTCCACTTT
CASSGSSYNSPLHF
>TRBJ2-2|TRBV9|-
TGTGCCAGCAGAGGCGGGCCGACCGTCACCGGGGAGCTGTTTTTT
CASRGGPTVTGELFF
>TRBJ1-4|TRBV2|-
TGTGCCAGCAGTGTCGGGGGCCGAGAAGAAAAACTGTTTTTT
CASSVGGREEKLFF
>TRBJ2-7|TRBV5-5|-
TGTGCCAGCACCCCCGGAAGTTTCTACGAGCAGTACTTC
CASTPGSFYEQYF
>TRBJ1-1|TRBV6-5|-
TGTGCCAGCAGTTACGCGTCGTGGGCTGAAGCTTTCTTT
CASSYASWAEAFF
>TRBJ1-6|TRBV5-4|-
TGTGCCAGCAGCTTGGCCGGGGGACCCCGGGATTCACCCCTCCACTTT
CASSLAGGPRDSPLHF
>TRBJ1-2|TRBV25-1|TRBD1
TGTGCCAGCTTGAGGACAGGCTACTATGGCTACACCTTC
CASLRTGYYGYTF
>TRBJ1-2|TRBV10-2|TRBD1
TGCGCCAGCAGTGAGGAGACAGGGGGCTATGGCTACACCTTC
CASSEETGGYGYTF
>TRBJ1-6|TRBV15|-
TGTGCCACCAGCAGAGAAGGAAATTTTGGTTCACCCCTCCACTTT
CATSREGNFGSPLHF
>TRBJ1-1|TRBV25-1|-
TGTGCCAGCAGTGAATGGTCCGGGCTGAACACTGAAGCTTTCTTT
CASSEWSGLNTEAFF
>TRBJ2-4|TRBV28|-
TGTGCCAGCAGTTTGAGGGGGGCAATGAACATTCAGTACTTC
CASSLRGAMNIQYF
>TRBJ2-5|TRBV23-1|TRBD2
TGCGCCAGCAGTCAACGGGGGGGCGAGAAGACCCAGTACTTC
CASSQRGGEKTQYF
>TRBJ1-2|TRBV5-1|-
TGCGCCAGCAGGCCGTCCCCTGGGGGGCGCGGCTACACCTTC
CASRPSPGGRGYTF
>TRBJ1-1|TRBV12-3/TRBV12-4|-
TGTGCCAGCAGTTTAGGGACCTACGGCGGGCCTTTCTTT
CASSLGTYGGPFF
>TRBJ2-1|TRBV6-1|-
TGTGCCAGCAGTGAGTTCAGGGCAAATGAGCAGTTCTTC
CASSEFRANEQFF
>TRBJ1-5|TRBV28|-
TGTGCCAGCAGTCCGCAGGGCCAGCCCCAGCATTTT
CASSPQGQPQHF
>TRBJ1-3|TRBV19|TRBD1
TGTGCCAGTGAATTTTCCCGGACAGGGGGAGACACCATATATTTT
CASEFSRTGGDTIYF
>TRBJ1-2|TRBV19|-
TGTGCCAGTAGTATTCCAGGTGCTACTACCTATGGCTACACCTTC
CASSIPGATTYGYTF
>TRBJ2-3|TRBV9|TRBD2
TGTGCCAGCAGCGCCAGCGGGGGGAACACAGATACGCAGTATTTT
CASSASGGNTDTQYF
>TRBJ1-4|TRBV25-1|-
TGTGCCAGCAGTGAATGGCAGGCTTACAAACTGTTTTTT
CASSEWQAYKLFF
>TRBJ2-7|TRBV5-6|-
TGTGCCAGCAGCTTGGGGGGGCGGAACTACGAGCAGTACTTC
CASSLGGRNYEQYF
>TRBJ2-2|TRBV19|TRBD1
TGTGCCAGTAGTATATGGCAGGGGGCACGGACCGGGGAGCTGTTTTTT
CASSIWQGARTGELFF
>TRBJ1-1|TRBV6-5|-
TGTGCCAGCAGTTACTCGTTTCTGAACACTGAAGCTTTCTTT
CASSYSFLNTEAFF